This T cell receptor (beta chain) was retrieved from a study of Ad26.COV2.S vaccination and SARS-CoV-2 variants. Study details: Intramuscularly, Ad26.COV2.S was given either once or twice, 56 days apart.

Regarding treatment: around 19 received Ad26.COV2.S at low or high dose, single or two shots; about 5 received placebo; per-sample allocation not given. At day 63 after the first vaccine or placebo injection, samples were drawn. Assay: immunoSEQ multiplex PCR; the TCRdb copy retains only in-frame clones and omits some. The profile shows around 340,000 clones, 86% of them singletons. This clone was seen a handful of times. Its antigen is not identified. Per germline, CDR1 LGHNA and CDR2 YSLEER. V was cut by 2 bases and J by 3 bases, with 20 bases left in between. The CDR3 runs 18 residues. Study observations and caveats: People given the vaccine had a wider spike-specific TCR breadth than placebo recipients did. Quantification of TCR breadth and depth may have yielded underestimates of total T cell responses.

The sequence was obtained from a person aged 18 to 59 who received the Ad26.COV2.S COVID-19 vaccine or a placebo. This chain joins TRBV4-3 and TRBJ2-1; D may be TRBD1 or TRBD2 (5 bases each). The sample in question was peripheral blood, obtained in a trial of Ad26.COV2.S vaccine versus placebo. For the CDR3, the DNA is TGCGCCAGCAGCCAACGGGGAACCGGGACGGCAAACTACAATGAGCAGTTCTTC. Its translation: CASSQRGTGTANYNEQFF.